A single sample gave rise to the 11 T cell receptor beta chains below, sequenced in a study of T cell responses to AZD1222 COVID-19 vaccine. Sequenced by immunoSEQ multiplex PCR; TCRdb stores in-frame clones only, minus some. The sample carries about 150,000 clones, approximately 92% recorded once. The specimen was peripheral blood, collected 28 days after the second AZD1222 dose. Receptor source: an adult who received the AZD1222 COVID-19 vaccine.

This clone was counted only a few times. This sequence joins TRBV9 and TRBJ1-2; D unclear. The CDR3 runs 13 residues. Germline assignment: CDR1 SGDLS and CDR2 YYNGEE. V lost 4 bases and J 2 bases, leaving 9 bases between the germline ends. CDR3 amino acids: CASSTGPNYGYTF. DNA of the CDR3: TGTGCCAGCAGCACTGGGCCCAACTATGGCTACACCTTC.

V usage is TRBV28 and J usage is TRBJ1-4; 12 nucleotides line up with TRBD1. Germline V lookup: CDR1 MDHEN, CDR2 SYDVKM. J was trimmed by 7 bases and V by 5 bases; bases with no gene match: 11. The CDR3 runs to 17 residues. CDR3 DNA: TGTGCCAGCAGTCCTCCCCCGGGACAGGGGGCAGGTGAAAAACTGTTTTTT. This gives the protein CASSPPPGQGAGEKLFF.

In the case of this clone: A junction boundary mismatches the germline segment, possibly from a read error. The rearrangement links TRBV6-5 to TRBJ1-2; D might be TRBD1 (6 bases). The CDR3 extends over 14 amino acids. Looked up from germline, CDR1 is MNHEY and CDR2 is SVGAGI. The CDR3 DNA reads as TGTGCCAGCAGGAACCTTCTGGTGGACAGTTGCCGGGACTTC. Translation: CASRNLLVDSCRDF.

V and J are TRBV30 and TRBJ1-1; D is possibly TRBD1 (5 bases). The CDR3 totals 17 residues. Germline V gene lookup returns CDR1 GTSNPN and CDR2 SVGIG (reference sequence). V lost 0 bases, J lost 2 bases, and 19 bases lay in between. As DNA, the CDR3 is TGTGCCTGGAGTGTACGACTTGGGCTTCGGGGCAACACTGAAGCTTTCTTT. As protein: CAWSVRLGLRGNTEAFF.

The rearrangement joins TRBV6-1 to TRBJ2-7; TRBD2 matches at 12 bases. Unmatched junction bases numbered 7, after V lost 3 bases and J lost 4 bases. CDR1 is MNHNS and CDR2 is SASEGT in the germline V gene. The CDR3 sequence is 16 residues long. This chain's CDR3 is CASSEARLAGVYEQYF. The CDR3 nucleotides are TGTGCCAGCAGTGAGGCCAGACTAGCGGGAGTGTACGAGCAGTACTTC.

This chain joins TRBV11-3 and TRBJ2-7, with 7 bases lining up with TRBD2. The CDR3 extends over 17 amino acids. V lost 5 bases, J lost 4 bases, and 17 bases stayed unmatched. Germline V lookup: CDR1 SGHNT, CDR2 YENEEA. CDR3 DNA: TGTGCCAGCAGCCTATCAGGAGCGGGGCTTTCCCCTTACGAGCAGTACTTC. Its protein is CASSLSGAGLSPYEQYF.

Concerning this clone: Distinct nucleotide sequences in the sample also encode this CDR3. The rearrangement joins TRBV7-9 to TRBJ1-2; D not certain. Germline loops: CDR1 SEHNR, CDR2 FQNEAQ (reference sequence). V lost 0 bases, J lost 2 bases, and 7 bases lay in between. There are 14 residues in the CDR3. The CDR3 sequence is CASSLAGGNYGYTF. The DNA of the CDR3 is TGTGCCAGCAGCTTAGCTGGAGGGAACTATGGCTACACCTTC. The full variable domain, rest sourced from reference TRBV7-9 and TRBJ1-2, is DTGVSQNPRHKITKRGQNVTFRCDPISEHNRLYWYRQTLGQGPEFLTYFQNEAQLEKSRLLSDRFSAERPKGSFSTLEIQRTEQGDSAMYLCASSLAGGNYGYTFGSGTRLTVV.

This clone was recorded only once. The chain carries TRBV7-2 and TRBJ2-7, with D perhaps matching TRBD1 (5 bases). Trimming took 2 bases from V and 3 from J, leaving 14 bases between them. CDR3 length: 15 amino acids. Germline CDR1 and CDR2: SGHTA and FQGNSA. The CDR3 protein is CASSLSQGTYYEQYF. The CDR3 DNA follows: TGTGCCAGCAGCTTAAGTCAGGGAACCTACTACGAGCAGTACTTC. Supplemented by reference TRBV7-2 and TRBJ2-7, the full variable domain reads GAGVSQSPSNKVTEKGKDVELRCDPISGHTALYWYRQSLGQGLEFLIYFQGNSAPDKSGLPSDRFSAERTGGSVSTLTIQRTQQEDSAVYLCASSLSQGTYYEQYFGPGTRLTVT.

The chain has TRBV7-4 and TRBJ2-2; perhaps TRBD1 as D (6 bases). From germline, CDR1 is SGHVT and CDR2 SQSDAQ. CDR3 length equals 17 residues. Trimming left V 5 bases short and J 3 bases short, with 19 bases between. CDR3 coding DNA: TGTGCCAGCAGCCCAAAGGGGGAATCAGTGGACACCGGGGAGCTGTTTTTT. Residues: CASSPKGESVDTGELFF. The full variable domain, its missing parts supplied by reference TRBV7-4 and TRBJ2-2, is GAGVSQSPRYKVAKRGRDVALRCDSISGHVTLYWYRQTLGQGSEVLTYSQSDAQRDKSGRPSGRFSAERPERSVSTLKIQRTEQGDSAVYLCASSPKGESVDTGELFFGEGSRLTVL.

The rearrangement joins TRBV5-8 to TRBJ2-1; 14 nucleotides agree with TRBD2. CDR1 and CDR2 (germline): SGHTS, YDEGEE. This CDR3 comprises 16 residues. Unmatched junction bases numbered 6, after V lost 3 bases and J lost 7 bases. CDR3 loop: CASSWGTSGSGNEQFF. The CDR3 DNA sequence: TGTGCCAGCAGCTGGGGGACTAGCGGGAGTGGGAATGAGCAGTTCTTC.

The CDR3 nucleotides are TGTGCCAGTAGTCCTACCGGGACCTGGCCCCAGCATTTT. Its translation is CASSPTGTWPQHF. The chain has TRBV19 and TRBJ1-5, with TRBD1 as a possible D gene (5 bases). The V and J ends lost 5 bases and 9 bases respectively, with 14 bases between them. The length of the CDR3 is 13 residues. From germline, CDR1 is LNHDA and CDR2 SQIVND (reference sequence).